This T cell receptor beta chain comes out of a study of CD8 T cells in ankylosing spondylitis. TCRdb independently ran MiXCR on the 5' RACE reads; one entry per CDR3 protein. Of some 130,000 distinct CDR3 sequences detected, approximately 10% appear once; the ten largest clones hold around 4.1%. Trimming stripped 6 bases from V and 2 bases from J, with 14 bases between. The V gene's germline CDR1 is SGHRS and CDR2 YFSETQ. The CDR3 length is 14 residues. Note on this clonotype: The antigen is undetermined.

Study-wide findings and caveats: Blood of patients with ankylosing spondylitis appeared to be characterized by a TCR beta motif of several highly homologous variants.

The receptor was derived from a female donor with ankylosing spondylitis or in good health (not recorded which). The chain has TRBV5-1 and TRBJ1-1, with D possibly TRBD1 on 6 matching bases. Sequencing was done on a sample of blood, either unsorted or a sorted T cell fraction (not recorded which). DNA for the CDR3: TGCGCCAGCACCTTTGGGGGGCAAAACACTGAAGCTTTCTTT. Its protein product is CASTFGGQNTEAFF.